A single sample is the source of the 8 T cell receptor beta chains below, sequenced in a study of blood T cell repertoires in COVID-19. Sequencing used immunoSEQ multiplex PCR; TCRdb keeps in-frame clones, though not all of them. Among about 94,000 clones, around 74% were seen once, and the ten largest hold 3% to 4.5%. What was sequenced was peripheral blood. The receptors originated from a man in his 70s with COVID-19, enrolled during active disease.

The chain links TRBV7-2 to TRBJ1-6; D is perhaps TRBD1 (6 bases). Per germline, CDR1 SGHTA and CDR2 FQGNSA. This CDR3 has 15 residues. V shed 5 bases and J shed 10 bases, with 18 bases lying between them. The chain's CDR3 is CASSITGMARSPLHF. The CDR3 DNA reads TGTGCCAGCAGCATCACAGGGATGGCGAGGTCACCCCTCCACTTT.

The rearrangement joins TRBV7-9 to TRBJ2-5; 11 bases map to TRBD2. Germline assignment: CDR1 SEHNR and CDR2 FQNEAQ (reference sequence). The V segment lost 4 bases and the J segment 5 bases; nucleotides outside the gene matches: 3. This CDR3 comprises 14 residues. CDR3 region: CASSSTSGVETQYF. The DNA of the CDR3 is TGTGCCAGCAGCTCGACTAGCGGGGTGGAGACCCAGTACTTC.

The CDR3 protein is CASSLASGRETQYF. Written as DNA, the CDR3 is TGTGCCAGCAGCTTAGCTAGCGGGAGAGAGACCCAGTACTTC. The rearrangement joins TRBV7-9 to TRBJ2-5, with TRBD2 matching over 9 bases. CDR1 and CDR2 (germline): SEHNR, FQNEAQ (reference sequence). The J segment lost 4 bases and the V segment lost 0 bases, leaving 0 bases of the junction unmatched. The CDR3 is 14 amino acids.

CDR3 nucleotides: TGTGCCAGCAGCTTCAGACTAGCGGTTAACACCGGGGAGCTGTTTTTT. Protein sequence: CASSFRLAVNTGELFF. The chain recombines TRBV7-3 with TRBJ2-2, with 9 nucleotides matching TRBD2. Losses at the gene ends were 3 bases for V and 2 bases for J; bases not matched to a gene: 4. The CDR3 runs to 16 residues. Germline-derived CDR1 and CDR2 are SGHTA and FQGTGA.

The rearrangement links TRBV18 to TRBJ2-1; weak D call: TRBD2 (5 bases). CDR3 size: 17 residues. The germline V gene has CDR1 KGHSH and CDR2 LQKENI. V was pared by 2 bases and J by 0 bases, with 14 bases between. This chain's CDR3 is CASSPGGPLSSYNEQFF. In DNA form, the CDR3 reads TGTGCCAGCTCACCAGGCGGGCCTCTTAGCTCCTACAATGAGCAGTTCTTC.

This chain uses TRBV3-1 (or the pseudogene TRBV3-2) with TRBJ1-3, with D possibly TRBD1 on 5 matching bases. Trimming took off 5 bases at V and 0 bases at J, with 8 bases between the two ends. Germline V gene sequence: CDR1 LGHDT, CDR2 YNNKEL (reference sequence). CDR3 length: 14 residues. The CDR3, as DNA: TGTGCCAGCAGCGCAGGGATCTCTGGAAACACCATATATTTT. This gives the protein CASSAGISGNTIYF.

The chain has TRBV28 and TRBJ2-3; maybe TRBD2 (6 bases). Per the germline V gene, CDR1 is MDHEN and CDR2 is SYDVKM. V lost 3 bases, J lost 1 base, and 11 bases lay in between. The CDR3 runs 15 residues. CDR3 DNA sequence: TGTGCCAGCAGTTTGCGGGGTGTTGGCACAGATACGCAGTATTTT. This sequence encodes CASSLRGVGTDTQYF.

The CDR3 spells CASSIGPTQETQYF. The CDR3 DNA follows: TGTGCCAGTAGTATAGGGCCCACACAAGAGACCCAGTACTTC. This chain joins TRBV19 and TRBJ2-5, with D unresolved. Germline V CDR1 and CDR2: LNHDA, SQIVND (reference sequence). The germline V and J ends were trimmed by 1 base and 2 bases, with 8 bases remaining between them. The CDR3 covers 14 residues.